One sample yielded the 25 T cell receptor beta chains listed below, sequenced in a study of T-cell memory formation after mild COVID-19. TCRdb fed the 5' RACE reads into MiXCR, producing one record per CDR3 protein. This table holds thousands of distinct CDR3 sequences, about 54% found once. Sequenced input: PBMCs or a T cell subset sorted from them (not recorded which). Receptors originate from an adult who had mild COVID-19 (a few samples of this study predate the infection). Cell type and time point are not known.

The chain is built from TRBV24-1 and TRBJ2-1; D could derive from TRBD1 or TRBD2 (5 bases each). The CDR3 is 13 residues long. CDR1 is KGHDR and CDR2 is SFDVKD in the germline V gene. The V gene lost 7 bases and the J gene lost 8 bases, with 14 bases spanning the gap. In nucleotides, the CDR3 is TGTGCCACCAGGGGAATTTGGGACGATGAGCAGTTCTTC. Its translation is CATRGIWDDEQFF.

This clonotype is termed medium-sized. The chain carries TRBV6-5 and TRBJ2-2, with unresolved D. The CDR3 spans 14 residues. CDR1 MNHEY and CDR2 SVGAGI come from the germline V gene. The V end lost 6 bases, the J end lost 7 bases, and 15 bases lay between the germline ends. The CDR3 region is CASRLIGIVGELFF. As DNA, the CDR3 is TGTGCCAGCAGACTAATAGGGATAGTCGGGGAGCTGTTTTTT.

V and J are TRBV6-6 and TRBJ1-1; no definite D call. This CDR3 has 13 residues. The germline V gene encodes CDR1 MNHNY and CDR2 SVGAGI (reference sequence). The V end lost 2 bases, the J end lost 5 bases, and 9 bases lay between the germline ends. The CDR3 DNA reads TGTGCCAGCAGTTACCTTACGGGGACTGAAGCTTTCTTT. This codes for CASSYLTGTEAFF.

The rearrangement links TRBV27 to TRBJ2-5; D could derive from TRBD1 or TRBD2 (5 bases each). The germline V gene encodes CDR1 MNHEY and CDR2 SMNVEV (reference sequence). The CDR3 length is 16 residues. The germline V and J ends were trimmed by 2 bases and 4 bases, with 17 bases remaining between them. This CDR3 is CASSLIGTTSGETQYF. DNA for the CDR3: TGTGCCAGCAGTTTAATCGGGACCACAAGCGGAGAGACCCAGTACTTC.

This chain joins TRBV7-9 and TRBJ2-1, with 12 bases fitting TRBD2. The CDR3 totals 16 residues. Germline values: CDR1 SEHNR, CDR2 FQNEAQ (reference sequence). V lost 6 bases to trimming and J lost 8 bases; unmatched junction nucleotides: 11. In nucleotides, the CDR3 is TGTGCCAGCAGTGCTCGGACTAGCGGGACCACTGATGAGCAGTTCTTC. It encodes CASSARTSGTTDEQFF.

The chain uses TRBV5-1 and TRBJ2-5; TRBD2 matches at 8 bases. Germline values: CDR1 SGHRS, CDR2 YFSETQ. CDR3 length: 17 residues. V trimming: 0 bases; J trimming: 1 base; junction bases outside the gene matches: 8. The CDR3 is CASSLAVAGPLQETQYF. The CDR3 region has the DNA TGCGCCAGCAGCTTGGCCGTAGCGGGACCCCTCCAAGAGACCCAGTACTTC.

This clonotype was seen at least ten times. The junction differs from germline at one of its ends, possibly a read error. V is TRBV7-7 and J is TRBJ2-1, with D maybe TRBD1 (6 bases). This CDR3 has 13 amino acids. Germline lookup yields CDR1 SSHAT and CDR2 FNYEAQ (reference sequence). CDR3 in amino acids: CASSPDRTNEQFF. For the CDR3, the DNA is TGTGCTAGCAGCCCCGACAGGACAAATGAGCAGTTCTTC. Variable domain in full (rest from reference TRBV7-7 and TRBJ2-1): GAGVSQSPRYKVTKRGQDVTLRCDPISSHATLYWYQQALGQGPEFLTYFNYEAQPDKSGLPSDRFSAERPEGSISTLTIQRTEQRDSAMYRCASSPDRTNEQFFGPGTRLTVL.

This clonotype was observed a single time. V gene TRBV7-2 combines with J gene TRBJ1-6; D call uncertain. The CDR3 is 16 amino acids. CDR1 and CDR2 (germline): SGHTA, FQGNSA. V gave up 5 bases and J gave up 4 bases, with 15 bases separating them. CDR3 residues: CASSLEYNRYNSPLHF. CDR3 sequence (DNA): TGTGCCAGCAGCCTGGAGTACAACAGATATAATTCACCCCTCCACTTT.

Within the sample, this clonotype is medium-sized. The V and J genes are TRBV27 and TRBJ1-2; 7 nucleotides line up with TRBD1. The V gene end was trimmed by 8 bases and the J gene end by 2 bases; junction bases not matched to a gene: 5. Germline lookup yields CDR1 MNHEY and CDR2 SMNVEV (reference sequence). The CDR3 contains 13 residues. CDR3 residues: CASALTGNYGYTF. In DNA, the CDR3 is TGTGCCAGCGCTCTGACAGGGAACTATGGCTACACCTTC.

The chain uses TRBV12-3 or TRBV12-4 and TRBJ2-7; 10 bases line up with TRBD2. This CDR3 region has 14 residues. The V and J ends lost 5 bases and 9 bases, in that order; junction bases with no gene match: 10. The DNA for the CDR3 is TGTGCCAGCAGTCCTACTAGCGGGGCTACGATGCAGTACTTC. This sequence encodes CASSPTSGATMQYF.

This clonotype is medium-sized. The J gene is TRBJ1-2, the V gene TRBV12-3 or TRBV12-4, with D unclear. Trimming stripped 2 bases from V and 10 bases from J, with 8 bases between. The CDR3 loop spans 11 amino acids. The chain's CDR3 is CASSLRGVYTF. In DNA, the CDR3 is TGTGCCAGCAGTTTACGAGGAGTCTACACCTTC.

CDR3 bases: TGTGCCAGCAGCTTCGCCGGGACACTGAACACTGAAGCTTTCTTT. It yields the protein CASSFAGTLNTEAFF. This chain uses TRBV5-5 with TRBJ1-1, with D possibly TRBD1 on 6 matching bases. Between the trimmed V and J ends, which lost 2 bases and 0 bases, there was a span of 11 bases. CDR1 and CDR2 from the germline V gene are SGHKS and YYEKEE (reference sequence). The CDR3 spans 15 residues.

This clonotype is termed medium-sized. This chain connects TRBV3-1 to TRBJ2-3; TRBD1 might be the D (9 bases). Germline V lookup: CDR1 LGHDT, CDR2 YNNKEL (reference sequence). The CDR3 runs to 22 residues. Trimming took off 2 bases at V and 2 bases at J, with 32 bases between the two ends. CDR3 protein: CASSQLTWEGQGLAGSTDTQYF. The CDR3 DNA sequence: TGTGCCAGCAGCCAACTAACTTGGGAGGGACAGGGCTTAGCGGGGTCCACAGATACGCAGTATTTT.

In this sample, this clonotype is medium-sized (0.01 to 0.1%). The chain recombines TRBV4-1 with TRBJ2-2, with no clear D. Germline V gives CDR1 MGHRA, CDR2 YSYEKL. The CDR3 is 14 residues long. With 1 base removed from V and 4 bases from J, the gap between germline ends came to 7 bases. DNA of the CDR3: TGCGCCAGCAGCCAAGTCCAGAGCACCGGGGAGCTGTTTTTT. It encodes CASSQVQSTGELFF.

By share, this clonotype ranks as medium-sized. The chain links TRBV5-3 to TRBJ2-6; TRBD2 is a possible D gene (6 bases). TRBV5-3 is an open reading frame, and its role is uncertain. V was pared by 0 bases and J by 1 base, with 11 bases between. This CDR3 is built from 17 residues. The CDR3 sequence: CARSLVADESGANVLTF. The CDR3 coding sequence is TGTGCCAGAAGCTTGGTAGCGGACGAATCTGGGGCCAACGTCCTGACTTTC.

To note about this clonotype: Relative to the germline gene, one junction end is altered; a read error may explain this. The chain combines TRBV7-2 with TRBJ1-1, with 7 nucleotides matching TRBD1. The CDR3 sequence is 13 residues long. The germline V gene encodes CDR1 SGHTA and CDR2 FQGNSA. The CDR3 DNA is TGTGCCAGCAGCTTAGCTCGGGACAGACGACTAGTCTTT. This gives the protein CASSLARDRRLVF.

The V gene is TRBV20-1, the J gene TRBJ1-1; a weak D match, TRBD1 (6 bases). The CDR3 consists of 13 residues. V lost 2 bases and J lost 5, with 12 bases in between. CDR1 is DFQATT, CDR2 SNEGSKA, per germline (reference sequence). The CDR3: CSARNTRGTEAFF. The CDR3 DNA follows: TGCAGTGCTAGAAACACCAGGGGTACTGAAGCTTTCTTT.

The chain has TRBV6-5 and TRBJ1-5; no firm D call. Germline V CDR1 and CDR2: MNHEY, SVGAGI. The CDR3 is made up of 15 amino acids. Deletions cut 2 bases from V and 2 bases from J, with 10 bases between. The CDR3 DNA is TGTGCCAGCAGTTACGGGCCTCGGGGCAATCAGCCCCAGCATTTT. It encodes CASSYGPRGNQPQHF.

V is TRBV3-1 and J is TRBJ1-2; D is ambiguous. The length of the CDR3 is 14 residues. The V gene's germline CDR1 is LGHDT and CDR2 YNNKEL (reference sequence). V was clipped by 0 bases and J by 3 bases, with 8 bases between them. The CDR3 nucleotides read TGTGCCAGCAGCCAAGATGGCCAGTACTATGGCTACACCTTC. Translated, it gives CASSQDGQYYGYTF.

The chain's CDR3 is CASSLREYNEQFF. CDR3 coding DNA: TGTGCCAGTAGCCTTAGGGAATACAATGAGCAGTTCTTC. The chain employs TRBV7-8 and TRBJ2-1; no definite D call. Trimming removed 9 bases at V and 4 bases at J, with 13 bases between. Germline-derived CDR1 and CDR2 are SGHVS and FQNEAQ. The CDR3 spans 13 residues.

The table lists this clonotype with many counts. The chain employs TRBV19 and TRBJ2-5, with 13 bases that match TRBD2. Losses at the gene ends were 2 bases for V and 1 base for J; bases not matched to a gene: 4. The CDR3 is 17 amino acids. The germline gives CDR1 LNHDA, CDR2 SQIVND (reference sequence). The CDR3 coding sequence is TGTGCCAGTAGTATATTCTGGACTAGCGGGGGCCAAGAGACCCAGTACTTC. Residues: CASSIFWTSGGQETQYF.

The chain employs TRBV7-2 and TRBJ2-3; D call uncertain. Trimming left V 3 bases short and J 6 bases short, with 16 bases between. CDR3 length equals 15 residues. Germline CDR1 reads SGHTA; CDR2 reads FQGNSA. CDR3 loop: CASSFDGGERDTQYF. In DNA, the CDR3 is TGTGCCAGCAGCTTTGACGGTGGGGAACGGGATACGCAGTATTTT.

By sample share, this clonotype is medium-sized. The chain couples TRBV5-1 to TRBJ2-2; 8 bases fit TRBD1. The trim removed 3 bases at V and 9 bases at J, leaving 1 base unmatched. This CDR3 has 12 amino acids. In germline, CDR1 is SGHRS, CDR2 YFSETQ. The CDR3 region is CASSSGGRELFF. The CDR3 DNA reads as TGCGCCAGCAGCTCAGGGGGCAGGGAGCTGTTTTTT.

The genes are TRBV5-4 and TRBJ1-1; D is unresolved. The V end was cut by 3 bases, the J end by 7 bases, with 19 bases between. Germline V gives CDR1 SGHNT, CDR2 YYREEE (reference sequence). The CDR3 has 15 residues. DNA of the CDR3: TGTGCCAGCAGCTCCCTCAGTCGGATCCCCATTGAAGCTTTCTTT. It translates to CASSSLSRIPIEAFF.

This clonotype ranks as medium-sized (0.01 to 0.1%). This chain links TRBV27 with TRBJ2-7, with D perhaps being TRBD1 or TRBD2 (6 bases each). V gave up 5 bases and J gave up 0 bases, with 17 bases separating them. The length of the CDR3 is 16 residues. Germline V gene sequence: CDR1 MNHEY, CDR2 SMNVEV (reference sequence). CDR3 in amino acids: CASSTRGGFTSYEQYV. As DNA, the CDR3 is TGTGCCAGCAGTACCAGGGGAGGTTTTACCTCCTACGAGCAGTACGTC.